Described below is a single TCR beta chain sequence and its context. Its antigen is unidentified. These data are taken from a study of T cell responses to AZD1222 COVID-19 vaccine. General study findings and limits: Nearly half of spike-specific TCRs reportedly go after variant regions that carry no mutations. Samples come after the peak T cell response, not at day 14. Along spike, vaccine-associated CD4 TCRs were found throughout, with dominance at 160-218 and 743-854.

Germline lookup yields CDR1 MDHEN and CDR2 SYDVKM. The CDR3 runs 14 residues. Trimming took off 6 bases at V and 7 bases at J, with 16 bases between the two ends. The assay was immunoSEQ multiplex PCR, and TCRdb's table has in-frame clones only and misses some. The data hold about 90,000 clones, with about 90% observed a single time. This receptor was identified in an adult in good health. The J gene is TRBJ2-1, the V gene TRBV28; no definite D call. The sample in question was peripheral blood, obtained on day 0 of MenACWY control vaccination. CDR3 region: CASSPNLGRNEQFF. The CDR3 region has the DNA TGTGCCAGCAGCCCAAACCTCGGACGGAATGAGCAGTTCTTC.